Shown below are 27 T cell receptor beta chains from a single sample sequenced in a study of Graves' ophthalmopathy and Graves' hyperthyroidism. RNA transcripts were the source from which TCR beta CDR3 regions were amplified. First-round RT-PCR with HTBI primers preceded a second-round multiplex PCR. One entry per CDR3 protein results from TCRdb running MiXCR on the multiplex PCR reads. The table shows 11,000 to 15,000 distinct CDR3 sequences, with 50% occurring only once. Sequenced material: peripheral blood. All receptors derive from a woman younger than 45 with Graves' ophthalmopathy.

This chain connects TRBV12-3 or TRBV12-4 to TRBJ1-1; D gene ambiguous. CDR3 length: 13 residues. The V end was cut by 4 bases, the J end by 5 bases, with 11 bases between. The DNA for the CDR3 is TGTGCCAGCAGTTCCTGGGGTGGTACTGAAGCTTTCTTT. It specifies CASSSWGGTEAFF.

This clonotype was recorded many times. Here the CDR3 DNA reads TGCAGTGCTAGAGGGCTAGCGGGAGGCAACGAGCAGTACTTC. Protein: CSARGLAGGNEQYF. The V gene is TRBV20-1, the J gene TRBJ2-7, with 11 bases lining up with TRBD2. J gave up 5 bases and V 1 base, and 4 bases lay outside the gene matches. Germline CDR1 and CDR2: DFQATT and SNEGSKA (reference sequence). The CDR3 contains 14 residues.

The chain is built from TRBV7-8 and TRBJ1-2, with D uncertain. V lost 5 bases and J lost 5, with 9 bases in between. Germline CDR1 is SGHVS and CDR2 is FQNEAQ. The CDR3 is 12 amino acids. The chain's CDR3 is CASSLTGYGYTF. In DNA form, the CDR3 reads TGTGCCAGCAGCCTAACGGGGTATGGCTACACCTTC.

The chain couples TRBV5-4 to TRBJ2-3; 12 nucleotides match TRBD2. The CDR3 loop spans 14 amino acids. Trimming removed 7 bases from V and 0 bases from J; junction bases left unmatched: 0. Germline V lookup: CDR1 SGHNT, CDR2 YYREEE (reference sequence). DNA for the CDR3: TGTGCCAGCGGACTAGCGGGAAGCACAGATACGCAGTATTTT. This gives the protein CASGLAGSTDTQYF. The full variable domain, with the rest looked up from reference TRBV5-4 and TRBJ2-3, is ETGVTQSPTHLIKTRGQQVTLRCSSQSGHNTVSWYQQALGQGPQFIFQYYREEENGRGNFPPRFSGLQFPNYSSELNVNALELDDSALYLCASGLAGSTDTQYFGPGTRLTVL.

The V call is TRBV5-1, the J call TRBJ1-1; D unclear. From germline, CDR1 is SGHRS and CDR2 YFSETQ. The CDR3 extends over 14 amino acids. V was cut by 3 bases and J by 1 base, with 10 bases left in between. CDR3 protein: CASSYRAGNTEAFF. The CDR3 bases are TGCGCCAGCAGCTATAGGGCAGGGAACACTGAAGCTTTCTTT.

The chain employs TRBV6-4 and TRBJ2-3; a weak D match, TRBD1 (5 bases). The germline gives CDR1 MRHNA, CDR2 SNTAGT. The V and J ends lost 3 bases and 0 bases respectively, with 10 bases between them. The CDR3 is 15 residues long. CDR3 residues: CASSEGASSTDTQYF. CDR3 sequence (DNA): TGTGCCAGCAGTGAAGGGGCTTCTAGCACAGATACGCAGTATTTT.

The chain links TRBV7-9 to TRBJ2-1; 7 nucleotides agree with TRBD2. The J call may not be correct, given that the DNA end is closer to TRBJ2-7. CDR3 length: 15 amino acids. Germline V gene sequence: CDR1 SEHNR, CDR2 FQNEAQ (reference sequence). The CDR3 sequence is CASSLGVRAGDEQYF. Here the CDR3 DNA reads TGTGCCAGCAGCTTAGGGGTCCGGGCGGGAGACGAGCAGTACTTC.

J is TRBJ2-7 and V is TRBV25-1; D remains unclear. Looked up from germline, CDR1 is MGHDK and CDR2 is SYGVNS. The CDR3 sequence is 12 residues long. Trimming cost V 4 bases and J 2 bases, with 6 bases left between them. The CDR3 DNA is TGTGCCAGCAGTGCAACTCCCTACGAGCAGTACTTC. This gives the protein CASSATPYEQYF.

This clonotype has a handful of counts. V and J are TRBV16 and TRBJ2-2; D possibly matches TRBD1 or TRBD2 (6 bases each). V was pared by 6 bases and J by 5 bases, with 16 bases between. Germline V CDR1 and CDR2: KGHSY, FQNENV. This CDR3 contains 15 residues. The chain's CDR3 is CASSQQGAGTGELFF. The CDR3 bases are TGTGCCAGCAGTCAACAGGGCGCGGGAACCGGGGAGCTGTTTTTT.

J is TRBJ2-7 and V is TRBV20-1, with D maybe TRBD1 (6 bases). Per germline, CDR1 DFQATT and CDR2 SNEGSKA (reference sequence). The CDR3 extends over 15 amino acids. Trimming removed 2 bases from V and 1 base from J, with 15 bases in between. The CDR3 DNA follows: TGCAGTGCTAGAAGGTACGGACAGAATTCCTACGAGCAGTACTTC. It is translated as CSARRYGQNSYEQYF.

As for this clonotype: One end of the junction does not line up with germline, which may come from a read error. CDR3 in amino acids: CASTGDAPGEPFF. In DNA form, the CDR3 reads TGTGCCAGCACCGGGGACGCCCCCGGGGAGCCGTTTTTT. The chain recombines TRBV2 with TRBJ2-2; D is possibly TRBD1 or TRBD2 (5 bases each). The CDR3 covers 13 residues. The germline gives CDR1 SNHLY, CDR2 FYNNEI. Combining the CDR3 with reference TRBV2 and TRBJ2-2 gives the whole variable domain EPEVTQTPSHQVTQMGQEVILRCVPISNHLYFYWYRQILGQKVEFLVSFYNNEISEKSEIFDDQFSVERPDGSNFTLKIRSTKLEDSAMYFCASTGDAPGEPFFGEGSRLTVL.

This clonotype was seen more than once but under ten times. The gene calls are TRBV7-3 and TRBJ2-2; D possibly matches TRBD1 or TRBD2 (5 bases each). The CDR3 consists of 13 residues. Germline CDR1 reads SGHTA; CDR2 reads FQGTGA. Trimming left V 5 bases short and J 9 bases short, with 13 bases between. This CDR3 reads CASSLRTGRELFF. In DNA, the CDR3 is TGTGCCAGCAGCCTTAGAACGGGACGGGAGCTGTTTTTT.

Many counts were recorded for this clonotype. DNA of the CDR3: TGTGCCAGCACCCAGGGAGCAACTAATGAAAAACTGTTTTTT. Its protein is CASTQGATNEKLFF. The chain recombines TRBV6-6 with TRBJ1-4; tentatively, D is TRBD1 (5 bases). The CDR3 length is 14 residues. The germline V gene has CDR1 MNHNY and CDR2 SVGAGI (reference sequence). The V and J ends lost 7 bases and 0 bases respectively, with 9 bases between them.

The chain employs TRBV12-3 or TRBV12-4 and TRBJ2-3; D possibly matches TRBD1 or TRBD2 (5 bases each). Trimming left V 2 bases short and J 6 bases short, with 18 bases between. The CDR3 loop spans 16 amino acids. This CDR3 is CASSLTSSRDRDTQYF. In DNA, the CDR3 is TGTGCCAGCAGTTTAACTTCTAGCAGGGATCGGGATACGCAGTATTTT.

This clonotype is judged medium-sized. The V gene is TRBV7-9, the J gene TRBJ2-3; D is uncertain. The CDR3 is made up of 17 amino acids. V lost 1 base and J 2 bases, leaving 16 bases between the germline ends. Germline CDR1 SEHNR, CDR2 FQNEAQ (reference sequence). This chain's CDR3 is CASSLGGLVAHTDTQYF. For the CDR3, the DNA is TGTGCCAGCAGCTTAGGCGGCCTAGTTGCTCACACAGATACGCAGTATTTT.

There are many counts of this clonotype. The chain couples TRBV5-1 to TRBJ2-1, with 7 bases aligning to TRBD1. Germline lookup yields CDR1 SGHRS and CDR2 YFSETQ. This CDR3 is 13 amino acids long. The V and J ends lost 4 bases and 10 bases, in that order; junction bases with no gene match: 8. The CDR3: CASSLGQAREQFF. The CDR3 DNA reads as TGCGCCAGCAGCCTCGGACAGGCGCGAGAGCAGTTCTTC.

Regarding this clonotype: The junction does not match germline at one end; this may be a read error. V gene TRBV10-2 combines with J gene TRBJ2-7, with 10 nucleotides matching TRBD1. Germline assignment: CDR1 WSHSY and CDR2 SAAADI. This CDR3 has 16 amino acids. CDR3 DNA: TGCGCCAGCAGTGAAGCAGCCGGGACAGGGGAAGACGAGCAGTACTTT. Amino acid sequence: CASSEAAGTGEDEQYF.

The CDR3 DNA is TGTGCCAGCAGTTTAACCGGGACTCCGGGGGCCAACGTCCTGACTTTC. It translates to CASSLTGTPGANVLTF. This chain links TRBV25-1 with TRBJ2-6, with D tentatively TRBD2 (6 bases). The CDR3 sequence is 16 residues long. Trimming stripped 5 bases from V and 4 bases from J, with 15 bases between. In germline, CDR1 is MGHDK, CDR2 SYGVNS. Supplemented by reference TRBV25-1 and TRBJ2-6, the full variable domain reads EADIYQTPRYLVIGTGKKITLECSQTMGHDKMYWYQQDPGMELHLIHYSYGVNSTEKGDLSSESTVSRIRTEHFPLTLESARPSHTSQYLCASSLTGTPGANVLTFGAGSRLTVL.

The chain employs TRBV7-9 and TRBJ2-7, with 15 bases identical to TRBD2. The CDR3 length is 15 residues. Germline CDR1 reads SEHNR; CDR2 reads FQNEAQ (reference sequence). V shed 5 bases, J shed 5 bases, and the junction held 4 bases outside the gene matches. The CDR3 DNA sequence: TGTGCCAGCAGCATCTGGACTAGCGGGAGGGACGAGCAGTACGTC. Protein: CASSIWTSGRDEQYV.

This clonotype was seen a handful of times. The chain employs TRBV5-1 and TRBJ1-1; D remains unclear. CDR1 and CDR2 from the germline V gene are SGHRS and YFSETQ. The CDR3 is 13 residues long. The V gene lost 1 base and the J gene lost 3 bases, with 7 bases spanning the gap. CDR3 region: CASSLIADTEAFF. The CDR3, as DNA: TGCGCCAGCAGCTTGATAGCCGACACTGAAGCTTTCTTT.

In this sample, this clonotype turned up once. The chain is built from TRBV7-2 and TRBJ2-5, with 9 bases fitting TRBD1. This CDR3 has 14 residues. The trim removed 5 bases at V and 3 bases at J, leaving 4 bases unmatched. Germline assignment: CDR1 SGHTA and CDR2 FQGNSA. CDR3 sequence reads: CASSRDRAKETQYF. The CDR3 nucleotides read TGTGCCAGCAGCCGGGACAGGGCCAAAGAGACCCAGTACTTC.

V usage is TRBV12-3 or TRBV12-4 and J usage is TRBJ1-1; 8 nucleotides line up with TRBD1. V lost 3 bases, J lost 3 bases, and 6 bases stayed unmatched. This CDR3 is built from 15 residues. CDR3 residues: CASSFGQGRDTEAFF. CDR3 DNA sequence: TGTGCCAGCAGTTTCGGACAGGGCAGGGACACTGAAGCTTTCTTT.

In its sample, this clonotype was seen once. The chain joins TRBV27 to TRBJ1-4; D may be TRBD1 (5 bases). CDR1 is MNHEY, CDR2 SMNVEV, per germline (reference sequence). Trimming shortened V by 8 bases and J by 7 bases, and 14 bases separated the two germline ends. The CDR3 sequence is 13 residues long. The CDR3 here is CASADGGGEKLFF. The CDR3 nucleotides are TGTGCCAGCGCGGACGGGGGAGGTGAAAAACTGTTTTTT.

By proportion, this clonotype is medium-sized. The rearrangement joins TRBV10-3 to TRBJ2-1, with D possibly being TRBD1 or TRBD2 (5 bases each). Germline V gives CDR1 ENHRY, CDR2 SYGVKD. The CDR3 has 13 amino acids. V lost 0 bases and J lost 12, with 12 bases in between. The CDR3 nucleotides are TGTGCCATCAGTGAGTCGGGACCGACGGGGCAGTTCTTC. It codes for CAISESGPTGQFF.

Within the sample, this clonotype is medium-sized (0.01 to 0.1%). This chain connects TRBV7-6 to TRBJ2-5; D may correspond to TRBD1 or TRBD2 (5 bases each). The CDR3 is 16 residues long. Germline-derived CDR1 and CDR2 are SGHVS and FNYEAQ. Trimming left V 0 bases short and J 1 base short, with 12 bases between. CDR3 sequence (DNA): TGTGCCAGCAGCTTAGCCCTGAGGGGAGTCCAAGAGACCCAGTACTTC. It specifies CASSLALRGVQETQYF.

On this clonotype itself: At one of its ends the junction is not consistent with the germline gene, which may arise from a read error. CDR3 protein: CASGLAFSSTDTQYF. The CDR3 nucleotides are TGTGCCAGCGGCTTAGCGTTTAGTAGCACAGATACGCAGTATTTT. The genes are TRBV7-2 and TRBJ2-3; maybe TRBD2 (5 bases). Germline values: CDR1 SGHTA, CDR2 FQGNSA. The CDR3 is 15 amino acids.

This clonotype came up a few times. This chain uses TRBV5-8 with TRBJ1-5, with D hard to call. The V end lost 2 bases, the J end lost 1 base, and 4 bases lay between the germline ends. CDR1 is SGHTS and CDR2 is YDEGEE in the germline V gene. This CDR3 region has 13 residues. The CDR3 DNA follows: TGTGCCAGCAGCTTTCAGAGCAATCAGCCCCAGCATTTT. This sequence encodes CASSFQSNQPQHF.